What follows are 12 T cell receptor beta chains derived from one specimen sequenced in a study of T-cell reconstitution after alpha-beta-depleted transplantation in children. Unique molecular identifiers were incorporated during preparation of the TCRbeta library. TCRdb fed the PCR reads into MiXCR, producing one record per CDR3 protein. The sample lists hundreds of thousands of distinct CDR3 sequences; roughly 14% were seen once. The sequenced sample was PBMCs, obtained before TCRalphabeta/CD19-depleted stem cell transplant. Every receptor here comes from a girl aged 2 to 9 with congenital amegakaryocytic thrombocytopenia, due to receive a stem cell transplant.

The chain joins TRBV7-6 to TRBJ1-1; no definite D call. Trimming removed 3 bases at V and 6 bases at J, with 17 bases between. CDR1 and CDR2 (germline): SGHVS, FNYEAQ. The CDR3 extends over 15 amino acids. The CDR3 nucleotides are TGTGCCAGCAGCTTGGCTCTGAGCCCCGCTGCTGAAGCTTTCTTT. This encodes CASSLALSPAAEAFF.

This clonotype showed up many times. V and J are TRBV28 and TRBJ2-1; no reliable D call. There are 14 residues in the CDR3. The germline V and J ends were trimmed by 6 bases and 4 bases, with 13 bases remaining between them. Germline-derived CDR1 and CDR2 are MDHEN and SYDVKM. The CDR3 region is CASSPRLTYNEQFF. The CDR3 DNA is TGTGCCAGCAGCCCCCGTCTAACGTACAATGAGCAGTTCTTC.

Details on this clonotype: Sequence at one end of the junction differs from germline and may be a read error. The genes are TRBV20-1 and TRBJ2-7; 13 positions agree with TRBD2. The CDR3 has 16 residues. Per germline, CDR1 DFQATT and CDR2 SNEGSKA (reference sequence). CDR3 region: CCARDFGTSGKYEQYF. DNA for the CDR3: TGCTGTGCTAGAGATTTCGGGACTAGCGGGAAATACGAGCAGTACTTC.

The CDR3 sequence is CASSLDLWEKRVLQFF. CDR3 DNA: TGTGCCAGCAGCTTAGATTTGTGGGAGAAAAGGGTGTTGCAGTTCTTC. The gene calls are TRBV7-9 and TRBJ2-1; D possibly corresponds to TRBD2 (5 bases). Germline V gene data show CDR1 as SEHNR and CDR2 as FQNEAQ (reference sequence). Trimming left V 1 base short and J 12 bases short, with 22 bases between. CDR3 size: 16 residues.

This clonotype has only a few counts. The chain employs TRBV7-6 and TRBJ2-1, with 7 positions matching TRBD2. Per the germline V gene, CDR1 is SGHVS and CDR2 is FNYEAQ. Trimming removed 1 base from V and 7 bases from J; junction bases left unmatched: 7. The CDR3 has 15 residues. The CDR3 coding sequence is TGTGCCAGCAGCTTAGTCCGCGGGAGCAGTAATGAGCAGTTCTTC. It yields the protein CASSLVRGSSNEQFF.

This clonotype was detected ten times or more. V gene TRBV5-1 combines with J gene TRBJ2-1; 8 nucleotides match TRBD2. The J segment lost 7 bases and the V segment lost 4 bases, leaving 10 bases of the junction unmatched. CDR1 and CDR2 (germline): SGHRS, YFSETQ. There are 15 residues in the CDR3. DNA of the CDR3: TGCGCCAGCAGCGAGGCTAGCGGGCAATGGAATGAGCAGTTCTTC. Protein sequence: CASSEASGQWNEQFF.

The chain is built from TRBV20-1 and TRBJ2-2; D may correspond to TRBD1 or TRBD2 (5 bases each). Trimming pared 6 bases from V and 6 bases from J, leaving 17 bases between. Per germline, CDR1 DFQATT and CDR2 SNEGSKA (reference sequence). The CDR3 is 14 residues long. CDR3 nucleotides: TGCAGTGCCCGACCCGGGGCAGGCCCCGGGGAGCTGTTTTTT. Its protein product is CSARPGAGPGELFF.

This clonotype was observed many times. The chain carries TRBV10-2 and TRBJ2-5, with 11 bases identical to TRBD2. CDR1 is WSHSY and CDR2 is SAAADI in the germline V gene. The CDR3 has 15 amino acids. V lost 9 bases to trimming and J lost 3 bases; unmatched junction nucleotides: 9. CDR3 in DNA: TGCGCCAGTTCATCCCCTAGCGGGAGGAAAGAGACCCAGTACTTC. The encoded protein is CASSSPSGRKETQYF.

The genes are TRBV7-2 and TRBJ2-7; D gene unclear. The CDR3 totals 14 residues. The germline CDR1 and CDR2 sequences are SGHTA and FQGNSA. Trimming shortened V by 4 bases and J by 0 bases, and 10 bases separated the two germline ends. The CDR3 reads CASSSIQSSYEQYF. In nucleotides, the CDR3 is TGTGCCAGCAGCTCCATACAGTCCTCCTACGAGCAGTACTTC.

This clonotype was seen at least ten times. V gene TRBV5-6 combines with J gene TRBJ2-5; 9 positions match TRBD2. The germline CDR1 and CDR2 sequences are SGHDT and YYEEEE. The CDR3 totals 17 residues. V was clipped by 3 bases and J by 4 bases; unmatched bases: 13. CDR3 sequence reads: CASSSLWASGTLETQYF. The CDR3 DNA reads as TGTGCCAGCAGCTCTCTCTGGGCTAGCGGGACTCTAGAGACCCAGTACTTC.

This clonotype was recorded many times. V usage is TRBV27 and J usage is TRBJ2-1; no definite D call. This CDR3 contains 13 residues. The germline V gene encodes CDR1 MNHEY and CDR2 SMNVEV (reference sequence). The V gene lost 5 bases and the J gene lost 5 bases, with 10 bases spanning the gap. For the CDR3, the DNA is TGTGCCAGCAGTCTCGAAGGAAACAATGAGCAGTTCTTC. Its translation: CASSLEGNNEQFF.

The chain links TRBV7-9 to TRBJ1-4; the D is unclear. With 8 bases removed from V and 3 bases from J, the gap between germline ends came to 19 bases. This CDR3 contains 16 residues. Per the germline V gene, CDR1 is SEHNR and CDR2 is FQNEAQ (reference sequence). CDR3: CASQLSRSGPNEKLFF. The CDR3 DNA reads as TGTGCCAGCCAGCTGTCCAGGTCGGGCCCTAATGAAAAACTGTTTTTT.